Each of the 28 T cell receptor beta chains below was sequenced from the same sample in a study of cytomegalovirus exposure and HLA in healthy donors. A multiplex PCR was run with 60 Vbeta primers and 13 Jbeta primers. Some clones are missing from TCRdb's copy, which holds only in-frame ones; the method was immunoSEQ multiplex PCR. The repertoire has 100,000 to 150,000 clones, under 85% of them found once; the top ten carry roughly 1.8%. Sequencing was done on a sample of PBMCs. Source of these receptors: a boy aged 5-17 years in good health and CMV-seronegative.

The chain combines TRBV9 with TRBJ2-7, with TRBD1 matching over 7 bases. The CDR3 totals 14 residues. Unmatched junction bases numbered 6, after V lost 4 bases and J lost 2 bases. Germline CDR1 reads SGDLS; CDR2 reads YYNGEE. CDR3 region: CASSPTDRTYEQYF. The CDR3, as DNA: TGTGCCAGCAGCCCTACGGACAGGACCTACGAGCAGTACTTC. The whole variable domain, filled in from reference TRBV9 and TRBJ2-7, reads DSGVTQTPKHLITATGQRVTLRCSPRSGDLSVYWYQQSLDQGLQFLIQYYNGEERAKGNILERFSAQQFPDLHSELNLSSLELGDSALYFCASSPTDRTYEQYFGPGTRLTVT.

V is TRBV20-1 and J is TRBJ1-2; D ambiguous. Germline lookup yields CDR1 DFQATT and CDR2 SNEGSKA (reference sequence). Trimming shortened V by 5 bases and J by 6 bases, and 10 bases separated the two germline ends. CDR3 length equals 11 residues. The chain's CDR3 is CSADRSHGYTF. DNA of the CDR3: TGCAGTGCTGACCGGAGTCATGGCTACACCTTC.

This rearrangement joins TRBV6-6 to TRBJ2-1, with 8 nucleotides matching TRBD2. V trimming: 4 bases; J trimming: 7 bases; junction bases outside the gene matches: 6. The CDR3 sequence is 14 residues long. Germline V lookup: CDR1 MNHNY, CDR2 SVGAGI (reference sequence). As DNA, the CDR3 is TGTGCCAGCAGTTTAAACGGGGGGGCAAATGAGCAGTTCTTC. Amino acids: CASSLNGGANEQFF.

The rearrangement joins TRBV6-6 to TRBJ1-2; 7 nucleotides line up with TRBD1. The CDR3 length is 15 residues. Germline V lookup: CDR1 MNHNY, CDR2 SVGAGI (reference sequence). Trimming took 5 bases from V and 4 from J; bases not matched to a gene: 10. The CDR3, as DNA: TGTGCCAGCAGTAGCCAGGGACAGAGTCGCTATGGCTACACCTTC. This translates into CASSSQGQSRYGYTF.

The chain carries TRBV7-9 and TRBJ2-1; 7 bases agree with TRBD2. J lost 3 bases, V lost 6 bases, and 11 bases had no gene match. Per the germline V gene, CDR1 is SEHNR and CDR2 is FQNEAQ (reference sequence). The CDR3 covers 16 residues. The chain's CDR3 is CASSSLTSEGYNEQFF. CDR3 coding DNA: TGTGCCAGCAGTTCCCTCACTAGCGAGGGCTACAATGAGCAGTTCTTC. The complete variable domain, with remaining parts taken from reference TRBV7-9 and TRBJ2-1, reads DTGVSQNPRHKITKRGQNVTFRCDPISEHNRLYWYRQTLGQGPEFLTYFQNEAQLEKSRLLSDRFSAERPKGSFSTLEIQRTEQGDSAMYLCASSSLTSEGYNEQFFGPGTRLTVL.

V is TRBV7-9 and J is TRBJ1-6; TRBD1 matches at 9 bases. Looked up from germline, CDR1 is SEHNR and CDR2 is FQNEAQ (reference sequence). The CDR3 loop spans 19 amino acids. After removal of 5 bases from V and 0 bases from J, the junction contained 11 bases not matched to a gene. CDR3 protein: CASSTGTGYRSSYNSPLHF. For the CDR3, the DNA is TGTGCCAGCAGCACCGGGACAGGGTACCGCAGCTCCTATAATTCACCCCTCCACTTT.

The J gene is TRBJ1-2, the V gene TRBV7-2; 7 bases are a match to TRBD1. The CDR3 contains 14 residues. The germline CDR1 and CDR2 sequences are SGHTA and FQGNSA. Trimming cost V 5 bases and J 13 bases; bases outside gene matches: 16. The DNA of the CDR3 is TGTGCCAGCAGCGACCGCCGAACAGGGGAGCAGGGCACCTTC. It is translated as CASSDRRTGEQGTF. Based on the CDR3 plus reference TRBV7-2 and TRBJ1-2, the full variable domain is GAGVSQSPSNKVTEKGKDVELRCDPISGHTALYWYRQSLGQGLEFLIYFQGNSAPDKSGLPSDRFSAERTGGSVSTLTIQRTQQEDSAVYLCASSDRRTGEQGTFGSGTRLTVV.

V is TRBV5-1 and J is TRBJ2-7; 13 bases align to TRBD2. CDR3 length equals 16 residues. V lost 4 bases, J lost 4 bases, and 8 bases stayed unmatched. Germline loops: CDR1 SGHRS, CDR2 YFSETQ. CDR3 DNA: TGCGCCAGCAGCGTTACCGGGACTAGCGGGGCATACGAGCAGTACTTC. Its protein is CASSVTGTSGAYEQYF.

The chain couples TRBV6-4 to TRBJ2-3; 7 bases align to TRBD1. The CDR3 has 15 amino acids. J was trimmed by 4 bases and V by 3 bases; bases with no gene match: 7. Germline V gene data show CDR1 as MRHNA and CDR2 as SNTAGT. The CDR3 protein is CASSEEKTGADTQYF. In DNA form, the CDR3 reads TGTGCCAGCAGTGAAGAAAAAACAGGGGCAGATACGCAGTATTTT.

The rearrangement uses TRBV7-2 and TRBJ2-5; TRBD2 might be the D (6 bases). The CDR3 is 15 amino acids. Germline CDR1 SGHTA, CDR2 FQGNSA. Trimming stripped 1 base from V and 5 bases from J, with 14 bases between. The CDR3 coding sequence is TGTGCCAGCAGCTTAGATCTACGGGGGATGGAGACCCAGTACTTC. Encoded protein: CASSLDLRGMETQYF.

The chain couples TRBV4-3 to TRBJ1-2; D is unclear. The ends were cut back, 1 base at V and 5 bases at J, with 8 bases in the middle. Germline V gene lookup returns CDR1 LGHNA and CDR2 YSLEER. This CDR3 contains 13 residues. CDR3 sequence reads: CASSQGLQYGYTF. CDR3 nucleotides: TGCGCCAGCAGCCAAGGTCTTCAGTATGGCTACACCTTC.

The chain couples TRBV5-8 to TRBJ1-6; D is unclear. The CDR3 contains 18 residues. CDR1 and CDR2 from the germline V gene are SGHTS and YDEGEE. Trimming took 4 bases from V and 9 from J, leaving 26 bases between them. The CDR3 DNA follows: TGTGCCAGCAGCCTAATACGAAAAATTACAATCACGGGTTCACCCCTCCACTTT. This codes for CASSLIRKITITGSPLHF.

This clone has a handful of counts. CDR3 residues: CASSLSEPYGYTF. The DNA for the CDR3 is TGTGCCAGTAGTCTCAGCGAGCCCTATGGCTACACCTTC. The chain uses TRBV19 and TRBJ1-2; D ambiguous. The CDR3 length is 13 residues. Trimming cost V 5 bases and J 4 bases, with 11 bases left between them. Germline assignment: CDR1 LNHDA and CDR2 SQIVND (reference sequence).

CDR3 residues: CASSQGPGGGQDSPLHF. The CDR3, as DNA: TGCGCCAGCAGCCAAGGCCCGGGAGGCGGCCAAGATTCACCCCTCCACTTT. The V and J genes are TRBV4-1 and TRBJ1-6; D not certain. V lost 1 base and J 8 bases, leaving 18 bases between the germline ends. Germline loops: CDR1 MGHRA, CDR2 YSYEKL. The CDR3 covers 17 residues.

The chain couples TRBV10-3 to TRBJ1-2; 8 bases match TRBD1. V trimming: 2 bases; J trimming: 4 bases; junction bases outside the gene matches: 3. The CDR3 loop spans 14 amino acids. Germline CDR1 reads ENHRY; CDR2 reads SYGVKD. Here the CDR3 DNA reads TGTGCCATCAGTGAGGACAGGGGAATCTATGGCTACACCTTC. Its protein product is CAISEDRGIYGYTF.

This chain joins TRBV11-2 and TRBJ2-3; D gene unclear. Trimming stripped 1 base from V and 6 bases from J, with 8 bases between. The CDR3 is made up of 13 amino acids. Germline V gene data show CDR1 as SGHAT and CDR2 as FQNNGV. The CDR3 DNA sequence: TGTGCCAGCAGCTTAGGGCAAGCGGATACGCAGTATTTT. Translated, it gives CASSLGQADTQYF.

The chain uses TRBV30 and TRBJ1-3, with D uncertain. Germline V gene data show CDR1 as GTSNPN and CDR2 as SVGIG (reference sequence). The length of the CDR3 is 15 residues. Between the trimmed V and J ends, which lost 4 bases and 5 bases, there was a span of 18 bases. CDR3 in amino acids: CAWTHNSLPRNTIYF. The DNA of the CDR3 is TGTGCCTGGACCCATAATTCACTACCGAGAAACACCATATATTTT.

The rearrangement links TRBV7-3 to TRBJ1-2, with 7 bases fitting TRBD1. The CDR3 runs 14 residues. Germline CDR1 and CDR2: SGHTA and FQGTGA. V was clipped by 2 bases and J by 4 bases; unmatched bases: 4. This CDR3 is CASSLAPGGYGYTF. The DNA of the CDR3 is TGTGCCAGCAGCTTAGCCCCAGGGGGCTATGGCTACACCTTC.

This clone came up a few times. This chain links TRBV27 with TRBJ1-2; 10 bases map to TRBD1. Germline values: CDR1 MNHEY, CDR2 SMNVEV (reference sequence). This CDR3 spans 14 amino acids. Unmatched junction bases numbered 2, after V lost 3 bases and J lost 4 bases. The CDR3 bases are TGTGCCAGCAGTTTTCGGACAGGGGGCTATGGCTACACCTTC. This codes for CASSFRTGGYGYTF.

The chain links TRBV9 to TRBJ2-7; tentatively, D is TRBD1 (5 bases). Looked up from germline, CDR1 is SGDLS and CDR2 is YYNGEE. The CDR3 is made up of 15 amino acids. The V gene lost 3 bases and the J gene lost 1 base, with 14 bases spanning the gap. The CDR3 DNA follows: TGTGCCAGCAGCGCGGACATCGGGTTTTCCTACGAGCAGTACTTC. Residues: CASSADIGFSYEQYF.

The rearrangement uses TRBV5-5 and TRBJ2-2, with D tentatively TRBD1 (6 bases). Trimming took 4 bases from V and 2 from J, leaving 12 bases between them. The germline V gene has CDR1 SGHKS and CDR2 YYEKEE (reference sequence). The CDR3 extends over 15 amino acids. The CDR3 here is CASSTWTANTGELFF. The CDR3 DNA follows: TGTGCCAGCAGCACGTGGACAGCTAACACCGGGGAGCTGTTTTTT.

The chain has TRBV5-1 and TRBJ2-4; TRBD1 aligns across 10 bases. V shed 0 bases, J shed 7 bases, and the junction held 1 base outside the gene matches. CDR1 and CDR2 (germline): SGHRS, YFSETQ. The CDR3 covers 14 residues. The DNA of the CDR3 is TGCGCCAGCAGCTTGGGGACAGGGGGGAACATTCAGTACTTC. Amino acids: CASSLGTGGNIQYF.

This clone occurred once. The rearrangement links TRBV6-1 to TRBJ2-1, with a tentative D call TRBD2 (5 bases). The CDR3 extends over 13 amino acids. Trimming left V 2 bases short and J 6 bases short, with 8 bases between. CDR1 is MNHNS, CDR2 SASEGT, per germline. CDR3 coding DNA: TGTGCCAGCAGTGAACTGCGGGTCAATGAGCAGTTCTTC. Translating gives CASSELRVNEQFF.

This clone has just one count. The chain combines TRBV19 with TRBJ2-7; TRBD1 is a possible D gene (6 bases). The V and J ends lost 5 bases and 5 bases respectively, with 13 bases between them. The CDR3 totals 13 residues. CDR1 is LNHDA, CDR2 SQIVND, per germline (reference sequence). The CDR3 DNA is TGTGCCAGTAGTCCACAGGGATCCGACGAGCAGTACTTC. It is translated as CASSPQGSDEQYF. Looking up the rest from reference TRBV19 and TRBJ2-7 gives the full variable domain: DGGITQSPKYLFRKEGQNVTLSCEQNLNHDAMYWYRQDPGQGLRLIYYSQIVNDFQKGDIAEGYSVSREKKESFPLTVTSAQKNPTAFYLCASSPQGSDEQYFGPGTRLTVT.

This clone was found once. The V call is TRBV27, the J call TRBJ2-7; TRBD2 might be the D (6 bases). The V and J ends lost 2 bases and 7 bases respectively, with 12 bases between them. CDR1 is MNHEY and CDR2 is SMNVEV in the germline V gene (reference sequence). This CDR3 is built from 13 residues. DNA for the CDR3: TGTGCCAGCAGTTTACGGGACTCCTCTGAGCAGTACTTC. Protein: CASSLRDSSEQYF.

The V gene is TRBV5-4, the J gene TRBJ2-7; 7 nucleotides agree with TRBD1. Germline lookup yields CDR1 SGHNT and CDR2 YYREEE (reference sequence). J lost 4 bases, V lost 4 bases, and 8 bases had no gene match. The CDR3 totals 14 residues. DNA of the CDR3: TGTGCCAGCAGCCAGGACAGGATGAATTACGAGCAGTACTTC. Residues: CASSQDRMNYEQYF.

The genes are TRBV2 and TRBJ2-7; TRBD1 matches 12 bases. The J segment lost 5 bases and the V segment lost 2 bases, leaving 10 bases of the junction unmatched. CDR3 size: 17 residues. Germline V lookup: CDR1 SNHLY, CDR2 FYNNEI. CDR3 sequence (DNA): TGTGCCAGCAGTGAATTCCGGGACAGGGGGCGCTTTAACGAGCAGTACTTC. Translating it yields CASSEFRDRGRFNEQYF.

This chain connects TRBV7-8 to TRBJ2-7, with 10 bases that match TRBD2. From germline, CDR1 is SGHVS and CDR2 FQNEAQ. The CDR3 is made up of 17 amino acids. Trimming at V came to 5 bases and at J to 2 bases, leaving 12 bases not matched to a gene. CDR3 sequence reads: CASSVPGGLAPPYEQYF. The CDR3 DNA reads TGTGCCAGCAGCGTCCCCGGGGGACTAGCGCCCCCCTACGAGCAGTACTTC.